The subject of this entry is one TCR beta chain. This clonotype came up many times. What antigen it recognizes has not been identified. Base-call qualities are not available, and no considerably larger clone is one nucleotide away. These data originate in a study of human T cells and chemical hapten exposure listed by TCRdb under 2021. Regarding the research as a whole: For sensitization, 2% DPC in acetone was applied to an approximately 2 cm by approximately 2 cm area of upper inner arm skin. The study tracked peripheral blood TCR repertoire changes in vivo during primary and secondary sensitization to the hapten diphenylcyclopropenone (DPC) in alopecia patients. The libraries were sequenced as a pool, and the TCR yield per sample differed mostly because of small variations in library volumes within the pool. Throughout the study period of roughly five months, patients also received therapeutic DPC doses to the scalp every week. Patch testing was performed on the upper back with Finn chambers containing 0.01% DPC, and the patch tests were scored after 6 days according to International Contact Dermatitis Research Group standards. Most of the patients in the cohort were female, and the cohort covered alopecia areata with under or over 50% scalp involvement, alopecia totalis and alopecia universalis. For TCR sequencing, blood came from twenty-nine alopecia patients at anywhere from one to four time points (pre-sensitization, 2, 6 and 24 weeks). Blood was sampled from patients pre-sensitization (week 0) and at 2, 6 and about 24 weeks after DPC sensitization. Beyond this particular receptor, the publication reports: Repeated subsampling changed both the strength of the expansion versus patch-test correlation and the threshold at which that correlation became significant. A positive correlation was found between the number of PT1 expanded TCRs and patch test score, with significance reached at thresholds 8, 16 and 32 but not 4. Alopecia, a presumed autoimmune disease, was present in all patients, so the immune response of the patients might differ from that of healthy individuals. Significantly more large CDR3 similarity clusters were formed by expanded TCRs than by pre-sensitization or healthy control sets, consistent with antigen-driven responses. DPC sensitization did not change the number of TCRs with a frequency above 1 in 1000, and there was no evidence of changes in global repertoire structure.

The method behind the library was RACE. Sequencing was carried out with a NextSeq 500. During library preparation, unique molecular identifiers were attached to individual cDNA molecules so that TCRs could be counted in a quantitative, reproducible way. Both TCR alpha and TCR beta chains were sequenced from each blood RNA sample. Concerning the study's data processing: A median of around 100,000 TCRs per sample was observed, with a range of about 20,000 to 690,600. V, J and CDR3 annotation of the TCR reads was performed with the Decombinator software suite. For PS versus PT1 abundance plots, all samples were subsampled to the same number of TCRs (28,000). Expanded TCRs were defined as absent before sensitization and observed at least eight times at the 2-week time point. TCRdb applied fastp at Q25 and MiXCR to the public reads, then kept only in-frame beta chains. For every CDR3 protein sequence, its rows merge into one entry that carries the most common genes and DNA. TCRdb assigned the V and J calls; the authors' analysis was not used. For this sample the table gives 370,000 or so distinct CDR3 sequences, of which 4.8% were detected only once. Roughly 2.4% of the sample belongs to the ten largest clones.

The CDR1 and CDR2 encoded by the germline V gene (reference sequence) are SEHNR and FQNEAQ. There are 11 amino acids in the CDR3, from cysteine to phenylalanine inclusive. Only the CDR3 DNA is retained, 33 bases long and in frame from the first base. V loses 6 bases of germline sequence and J loses 10 bases, and the interval between the two ends is 12 bases. Reading the label with the study, this specimen's time point is: patch test 1, 2 weeks after DPC sensitization. The sample's treatment or condition label, decoded: therapeutic diphenylcyclopropenone sensitization with weekly scalp DPC. At each patch-test visit, blood was drawn before the patch test was applied. Eligible patients were aged 18 to 70, diagnosed with alopecia, deemed suitable for DPC therapy, and excluded if pregnant. Total RNA was extracted from unfractionated whole blood that had been collected in Tempus Blood RNA tubes.

The sequence is built from TRBV7-9 and TRBJ1-2, and perhaps TRBD1 as D gene, on 6 matching bases. The sample consisted of whole blood, taken in connection with sensitization to the hapten diphenylcyclopropenone (DPC). The sequence was obtained from a woman between 50 and 59 years old with alopecia areata. Some clones in this sample may be carry-over from other donors' samples. The DNA sequence is TGTGCCAGCAGACTGGGACACCTCTACACCTTC. This codes for CASRLGHLYTF.